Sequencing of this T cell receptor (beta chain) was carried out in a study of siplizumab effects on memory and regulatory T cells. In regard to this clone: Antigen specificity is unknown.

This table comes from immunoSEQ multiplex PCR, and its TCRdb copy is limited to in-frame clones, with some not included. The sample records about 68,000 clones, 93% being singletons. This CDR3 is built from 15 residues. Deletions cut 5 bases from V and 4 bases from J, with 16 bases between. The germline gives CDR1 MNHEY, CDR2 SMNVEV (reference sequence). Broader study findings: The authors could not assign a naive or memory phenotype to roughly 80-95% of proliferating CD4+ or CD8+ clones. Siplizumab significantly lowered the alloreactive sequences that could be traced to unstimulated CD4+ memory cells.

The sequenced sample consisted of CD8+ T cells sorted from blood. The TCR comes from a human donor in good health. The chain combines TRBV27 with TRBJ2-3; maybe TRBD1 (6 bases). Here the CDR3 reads CASSPDRPVPDTQYF. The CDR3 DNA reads TGTGCCAGCAGTCCTGACAGGCCAGTCCCAGATACGCAGTATTTT.